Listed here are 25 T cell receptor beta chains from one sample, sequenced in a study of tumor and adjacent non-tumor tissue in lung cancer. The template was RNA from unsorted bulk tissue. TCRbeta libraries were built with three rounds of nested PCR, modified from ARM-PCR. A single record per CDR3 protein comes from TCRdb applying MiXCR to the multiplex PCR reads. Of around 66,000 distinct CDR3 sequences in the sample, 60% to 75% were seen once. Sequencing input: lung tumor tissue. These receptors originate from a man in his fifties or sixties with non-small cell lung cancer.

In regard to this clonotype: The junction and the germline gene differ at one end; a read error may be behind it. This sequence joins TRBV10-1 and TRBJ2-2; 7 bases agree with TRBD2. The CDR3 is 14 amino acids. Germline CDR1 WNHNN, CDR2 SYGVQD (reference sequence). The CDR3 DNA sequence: TGCGCCAGTAGTGAGTCGGGAGGAGCCGGGAAGCTGATTTTT. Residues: CASSESGGAGKLIF.

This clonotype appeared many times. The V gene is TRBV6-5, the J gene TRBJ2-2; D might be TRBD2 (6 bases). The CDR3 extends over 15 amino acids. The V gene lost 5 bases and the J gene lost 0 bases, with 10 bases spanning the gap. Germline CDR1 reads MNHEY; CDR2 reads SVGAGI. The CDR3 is CASSPSVTNTGELFF. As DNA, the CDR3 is TGTGCCAGCAGTCCTAGCGTTACGAACACCGGGGAGCTGTTTTTT.

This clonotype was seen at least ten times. This CDR3 is CASSPRDRVGYTF. Written as DNA, the CDR3 is TGTGCCAGCAGCCCCCGGGACAGGGTTGGCTACACCTTC. The chain uses TRBV5-4 and TRBJ1-2; TRBD1 matches 9 bases. CDR1 and CDR2 from the germline V gene are SGHNT and YYREEE (reference sequence). This CDR3 is built from 13 residues. V lost 4 bases, J lost 7 bases, and 5 bases stayed unmatched.

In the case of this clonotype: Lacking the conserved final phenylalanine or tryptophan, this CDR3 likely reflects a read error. The CDR3 here is CASRERGRDNEQFL. The CDR3 DNA follows: TGTGCCAGCAGGGAGCGGGGGCGAGACAATGAGCAGTTCCTC. The chain employs TRBV6-2 or TRBV6-3 and TRBJ2-1; TRBD2 agrees at 8 bases. This CDR3 has 14 residues. The germline CDR1 and CDR2 sequences are MNHEY and SVGEGT. The ends lost 6 bases at V and 5 bases at J; junction bases unmatched: 6.

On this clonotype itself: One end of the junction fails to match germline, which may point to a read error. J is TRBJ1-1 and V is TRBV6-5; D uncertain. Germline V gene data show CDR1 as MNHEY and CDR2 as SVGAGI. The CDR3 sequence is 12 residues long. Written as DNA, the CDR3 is TGTGCCATCGGAAAGGTGAACGCTGAAGCTATCTTT. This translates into CAIGKVNAEAIF.

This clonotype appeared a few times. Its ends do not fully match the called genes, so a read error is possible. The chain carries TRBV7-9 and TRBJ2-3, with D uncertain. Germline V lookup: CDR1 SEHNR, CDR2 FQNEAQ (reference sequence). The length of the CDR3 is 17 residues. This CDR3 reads CTSSSVGGTPSTDTQYF. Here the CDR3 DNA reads TGTACCAGCAGCTCCGTGGGCGGCACACCTAGCACAGATACGCAGTATTTT.

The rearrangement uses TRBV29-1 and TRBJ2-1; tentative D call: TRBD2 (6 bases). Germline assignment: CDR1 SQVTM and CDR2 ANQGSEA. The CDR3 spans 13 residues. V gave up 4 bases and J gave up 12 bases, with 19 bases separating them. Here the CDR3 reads CSVAEGLSYAQFF. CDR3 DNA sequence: TGCAGCGTTGCGGAGGGCCTCAGCTATGCGCAGTTCTTC.

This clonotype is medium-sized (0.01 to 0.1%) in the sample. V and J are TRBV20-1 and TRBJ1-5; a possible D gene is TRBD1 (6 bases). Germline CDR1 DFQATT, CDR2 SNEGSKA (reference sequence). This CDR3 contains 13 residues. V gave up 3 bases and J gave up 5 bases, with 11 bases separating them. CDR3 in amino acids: CSASHGGHQPQHF. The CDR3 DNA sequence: TGCAGTGCTAGCCACGGGGGGCATCAGCCCCAGCATTTT.

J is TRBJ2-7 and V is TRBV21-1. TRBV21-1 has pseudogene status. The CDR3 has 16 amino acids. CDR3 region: CASNIALGQRSYEQYF. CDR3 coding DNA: TGTGCCAGCAACATAGCGCTGGGTCAGAGATCCTACGAGCAGTACTTC.

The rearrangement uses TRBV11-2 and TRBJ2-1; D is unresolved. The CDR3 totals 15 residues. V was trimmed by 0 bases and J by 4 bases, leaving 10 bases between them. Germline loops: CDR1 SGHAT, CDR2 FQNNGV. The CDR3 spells CASSLDFGLYNEQFF. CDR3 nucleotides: TGTGCCAGCAGCTTAGATTTCGGGTTGTACAATGAGCAGTTCTTC.

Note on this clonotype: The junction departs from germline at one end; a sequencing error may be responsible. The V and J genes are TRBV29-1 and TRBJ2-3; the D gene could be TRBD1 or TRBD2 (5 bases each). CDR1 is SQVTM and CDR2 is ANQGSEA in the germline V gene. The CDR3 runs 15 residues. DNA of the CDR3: TGTAGCGTTGGAGAACAAGGACATCCCACAGATATGCAGTATTTT. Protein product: CSVGEQGHPTDMQYF.

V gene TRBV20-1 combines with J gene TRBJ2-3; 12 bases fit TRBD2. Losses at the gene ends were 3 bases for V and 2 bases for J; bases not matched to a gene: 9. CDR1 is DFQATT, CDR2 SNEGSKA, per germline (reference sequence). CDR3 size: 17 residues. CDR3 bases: TGCAGTGCTAGGAGTCTAGCGGGAGGGGGGGCCACAGATACGCAGTATTTT. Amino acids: CSARSLAGGGATDTQYF.

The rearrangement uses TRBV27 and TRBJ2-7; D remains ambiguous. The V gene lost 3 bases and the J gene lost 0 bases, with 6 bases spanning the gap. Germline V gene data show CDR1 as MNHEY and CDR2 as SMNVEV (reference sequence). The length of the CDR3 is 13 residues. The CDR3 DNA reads TGTGCCAGCAGTTTCTACCACTCCTACGAGCAGTACTTC. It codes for CASSFYHSYEQYF.

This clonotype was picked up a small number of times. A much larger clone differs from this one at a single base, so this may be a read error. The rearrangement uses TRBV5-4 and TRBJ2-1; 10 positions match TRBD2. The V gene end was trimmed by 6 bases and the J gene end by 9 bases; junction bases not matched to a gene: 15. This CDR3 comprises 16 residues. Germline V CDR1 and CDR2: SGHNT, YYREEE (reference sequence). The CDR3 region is CASNSKQREGLGEQFF. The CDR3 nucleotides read TGTGCCAGCAACTCAAAACAGCGGGAGGGCCTGGGTGAGCAGTTCTTC.

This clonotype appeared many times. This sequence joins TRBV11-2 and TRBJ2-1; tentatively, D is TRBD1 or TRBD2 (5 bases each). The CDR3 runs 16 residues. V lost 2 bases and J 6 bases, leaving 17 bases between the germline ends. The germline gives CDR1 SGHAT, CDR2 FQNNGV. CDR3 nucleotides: TGTGCCAGCAGCTTATACGGGGCGGCCCCTAGCAATGAGCAGTTCTTC. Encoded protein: CASSLYGAAPSNEQFF.

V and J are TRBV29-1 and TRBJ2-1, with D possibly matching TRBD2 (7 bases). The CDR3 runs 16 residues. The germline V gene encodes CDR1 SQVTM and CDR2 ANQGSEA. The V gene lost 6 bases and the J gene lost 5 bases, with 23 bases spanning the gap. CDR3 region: CSVLDRGGLLNNEQFF. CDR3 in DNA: TGCAGCGTCCTAGATAGGGGGGGCTTATTGAACAATGAGCAGTTCTTC.

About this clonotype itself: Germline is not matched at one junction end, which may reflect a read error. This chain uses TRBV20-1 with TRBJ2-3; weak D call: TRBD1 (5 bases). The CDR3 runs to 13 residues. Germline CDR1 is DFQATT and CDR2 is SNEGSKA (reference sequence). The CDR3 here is CSAERTGTGTQYF. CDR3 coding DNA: TGCAGTGCTGAACGAACAGGCACAGGTACGCAGTATTTT.

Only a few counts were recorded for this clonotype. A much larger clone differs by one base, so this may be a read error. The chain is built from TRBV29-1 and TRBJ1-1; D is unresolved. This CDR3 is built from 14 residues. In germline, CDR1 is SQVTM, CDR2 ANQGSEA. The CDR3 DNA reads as TGCAGCGTTGGTATAGCCATCGGGAACACTGAAGCTATCTTT. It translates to CSVGIAIGNTEAIF.

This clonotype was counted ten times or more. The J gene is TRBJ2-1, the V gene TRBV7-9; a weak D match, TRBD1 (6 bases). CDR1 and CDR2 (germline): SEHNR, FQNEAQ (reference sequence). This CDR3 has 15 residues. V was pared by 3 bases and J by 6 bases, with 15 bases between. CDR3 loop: CASSFRGGKINEQFF. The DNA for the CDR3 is TGTGCCAGCAGCTTCAGGGGCGGTAAGATCAATGAGCAGTTCTTC.

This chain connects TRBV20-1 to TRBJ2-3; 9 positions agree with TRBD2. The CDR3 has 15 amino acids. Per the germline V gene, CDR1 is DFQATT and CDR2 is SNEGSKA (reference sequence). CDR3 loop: CNASSPAGGTDTQYF. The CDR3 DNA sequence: TGCAATGCCTCCTCTCCAGCGGGAGGAACAGATACGCAGTATTTT.

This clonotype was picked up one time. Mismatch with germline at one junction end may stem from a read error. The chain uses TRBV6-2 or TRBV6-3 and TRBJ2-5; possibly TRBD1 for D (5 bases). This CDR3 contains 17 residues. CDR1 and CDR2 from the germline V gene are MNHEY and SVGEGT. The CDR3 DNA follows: TGTGCCAGCCATCTCAAATTCAGGGTAGACGACCAAGAGACCCAGTGCTTT. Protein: CASHLKFRVDDQETQCF.

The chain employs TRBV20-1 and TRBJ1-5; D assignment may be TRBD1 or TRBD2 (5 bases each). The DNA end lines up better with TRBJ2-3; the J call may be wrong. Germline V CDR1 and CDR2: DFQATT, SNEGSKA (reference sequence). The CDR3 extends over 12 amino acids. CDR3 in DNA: TGCAGTGTGGGGGAGAATTTCAAGCCCCAGTATTTT. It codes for CSVGENFKPQYF.

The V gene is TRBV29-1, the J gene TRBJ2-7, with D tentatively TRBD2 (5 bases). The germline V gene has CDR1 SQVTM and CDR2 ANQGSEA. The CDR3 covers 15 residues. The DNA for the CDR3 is TGCATTAACGGCCCAGATCAAGGACTTGGCAACGAGCAGTACTTC. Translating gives CINGPDQGLGNEQYF.

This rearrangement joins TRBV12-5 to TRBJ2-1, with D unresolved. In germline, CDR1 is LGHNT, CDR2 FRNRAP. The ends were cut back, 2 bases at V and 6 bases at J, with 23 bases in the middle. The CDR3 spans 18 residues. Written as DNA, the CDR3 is TGTGCTAGTGGTTTGCCCCCCTCCGTGACCGAACATATCAATGAGCAGTTCTTC. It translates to CASGLPPSVTEHINEQFF.

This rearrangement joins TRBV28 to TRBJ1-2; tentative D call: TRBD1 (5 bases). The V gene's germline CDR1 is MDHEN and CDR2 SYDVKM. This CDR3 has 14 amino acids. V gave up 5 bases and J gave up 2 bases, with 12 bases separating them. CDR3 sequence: CASSGALGNYGYTF. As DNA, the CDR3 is TGTGCCAGCAGTGGGGCCCTCGGGAACTATGGCTACACCTTC.